These 30 T cell receptor beta chains were sequenced from one sample in a study of T cells in Graves' hyperthyroidism and ophthalmopathy (dated by TCRdb to between 2018 and 2021). The library came from multiplex PCR. Reads for this sample came from an Illumina HiSeq 2000. TCR beta CDR3 regions were amplified from RNA transcripts. The TCR CDR3 was subjected to a first round of RT-PCR using the HTBI primer set and the Qiagen OneStep RT-PCR kit. Using fastp trimming at Q25 and MiXCR clonotype assembly, TCRdb reanalyzed the public sequencing data and kept in-frame beta chains. Under each unique CDR3 protein, matching rows form one entry showing the most common genes and DNA. The sample table lists approximately 590,000 distinct CDR3 sequences, about 43% of them with a count of one. 6.5% to 9% of the sample is taken by the ten largest. Input material: peripheral blood or thyroid tissue (not recorded which). Every receptor here comes from a woman aged 18-35 years with Graves' hyperthyroidism. Donor details come from another sample of the same person, matched by shared clones.

This clonotype was counted only a few times. Written as DNA, the CDR3 is TGTGCCAGTAGTATAAGAGTAGACAGGGAGGATGGCTACACCTTC. Encoded protein: CASSIRVDREDGYTF. The rearrangement joins TRBV19 to TRBJ1-2; TRBD1 agrees at 7 bases. CDR3 length: 15 residues. Germline CDR1 LNHDA, CDR2 SQIVND (reference sequence). Trimming took 2 bases from V and 6 from J; bases not matched to a gene: 9.

This clonotype was seen a handful of times. The rearrangement uses TRBV2 and TRBJ1-1; possible D gene TRBD1, 6 bases. CDR3 length equals 14 residues. Per the germline V gene, CDR1 is SNHLY and CDR2 is FYNNEI. V shed 7 bases and J shed 3 bases, with 15 bases lying between them. In DNA, the CDR3 is TGTGCCAGCACCCTCGGGGGGCGGGACACTGAAGCTTTCTTT. This gives the protein CASTLGGRDTEAFF.

CDR3 in amino acids: CSAQTSGSTRETQYF. CDR3 in DNA: TGCAGTGCTCAGACTAGCGGCAGTACACGGGAGACCCAGTACTTC. The chain carries TRBV20-1 and TRBJ2-5; TRBD2 matches 9 bases. Unmatched junction bases numbered 12, after V lost 5 bases and J lost 5 bases. Per the germline V gene, CDR1 is DFQATT and CDR2 is SNEGSKA (reference sequence). The CDR3 runs 15 residues.

V gene TRBV2 combines with J gene TRBJ2-5; 7 bases line up with TRBD2. CDR3 size: 13 residues. With V trimmed by 5 bases and J by 5 bases, 5 bases remained unmatched. Germline assignment: CDR1 SNHLY and CDR2 FYNNEI. CDR3 sequence reads: CASSSGNWETQYF. Here the CDR3 DNA reads TGTGCCAGCAGTAGCGGGAATTGGGAGACCCAGTACTTC. Full variable domain (outside the CDR3, taken from reference TRBV2 and TRBJ2-5): EPEVTQTPSHQVTQMGQEVILRCVPISNHLYFYWYRQILGQKVEFLVSFYNNEISEKSEIFDDQFSVERPDGSNFTLKIRSTKLEDSAMYFCASSSGNWETQYFGPGTRLLVL.

The CDR3, as DNA: TGTGCCAGCAGCACAATAGGACAAGATCCAGATACGCAGTATTTT. It codes for CASSTIGQDPDTQYF. The chain joins TRBV7-2 to TRBJ2-3, with a tentative D call TRBD1 (5 bases). Trimming removed 5 bases at V and 4 bases at J, with 16 bases between. The CDR3 runs 15 residues. Germline lookup yields CDR1 SGHTA and CDR2 FQGNSA.

This clonotype was seen a few times. This rearrangement joins TRBV2 to TRBJ2-7; 9 nucleotides agree with TRBD1. The V and J ends lost 7 bases and 3 bases, in that order; junction bases with no gene match: 4. CDR1 SNHLY and CDR2 FYNNEI come from the germline V gene. The CDR3 spans 13 residues. The CDR3 nucleotides read TGTGCCAGCACCGGGGACAGGGTCTACGAGCAGTACTTC. Translated: CASTGDRVYEQYF.

This clonotype was seen only a few times. CDR3 in amino acids: CSARGGNYGYTF. The DNA for the CDR3 is TGCAGTGCTAGAGGAGGCAACTATGGCTACACCTTC. V and J are TRBV20-1 and TRBJ1-2; no clear D gene. CDR1 and CDR2 from the germline V gene are DFQATT and SNEGSKA (reference sequence). The ends were cut back, 1 base at V and 2 bases at J, with 5 bases in the middle. This CDR3 region has 12 residues.

V and J are TRBV20-1 and TRBJ2-5; the D gene is possibly TRBD2 (7 bases). The ends were cut back, 6 bases at V and 1 base at J, with 12 bases in the middle. The CDR3 covers 13 residues. Germline lookup yields CDR1 DFQATT and CDR2 SNEGSKA (reference sequence). As DNA, the CDR3 is TGCAGTGCGGGGGGGCAGACCCAAGAGACCCAGTACTTC. It translates to CSAGGQTQETQYF.

This clonotype was detected a few times. The rearrangement links TRBV19 to TRBJ1-1; 7 nucleotides agree with TRBD1. The germline V gene has CDR1 LNHDA and CDR2 SQIVND (reference sequence). J lost 6 bases, V lost 8 bases, and 3 bases had no gene match. The CDR3 consists of 11 residues. CDR3 sequence: CASFRGAEAFF. Written as DNA, the CDR3 is TGTGCCAGTTTCAGGGGGGCTGAAGCTTTCTTT.

This rearrangement joins TRBV5-1 to TRBJ2-7; TRBD2 might be the D (5 bases). Germline V gives CDR1 SGHRS, CDR2 YFSETQ. Deletions cut 4 bases from V and 3 bases from J, with 14 bases between. CDR3 size: 14 residues. The CDR3 here is CASSLGGWNYEQYF. The CDR3 bases are TGCGCCAGCAGCCTCGGAGGTTGGAACTACGAGCAGTACTTC. The entire variable domain, with the rest obtained from reference TRBV5-1 and TRBJ2-7, is as follows: KAGVTQTPRYLIKTRGQQVTLSCSPISGHRSVSWYQQTPGQGLQFLFEYFSETQRNKGNFPGRFSGRQFSNSRSEMNVSTLELGDSALYLCASSLGGWNYEQYFGPGTRLTVT.

The chain couples TRBV7-9 to TRBJ2-5; 11 positions match TRBD2. The J segment lost 4 bases and the V segment lost 5 bases, leaving 6 bases of the junction unmatched. The germline V gene has CDR1 SEHNR and CDR2 FQNEAQ (reference sequence). The CDR3 length is 15 residues. The CDR3 nucleotides are TGTGCCAGCAGCGCATTAGCGGGAGGGCGAGAGACCCAGTACTTC. This gives the protein CASSALAGGRETQYF.

The chain is built from TRBV12-5 and TRBJ1-5; D ambiguous. CDR1 and CDR2 (germline): LGHNT, FRNRAP. V was trimmed by 0 bases and J by 9 bases, leaving 18 bases between them. The CDR3 covers 16 residues. Written as DNA, the CDR3 is TGTGCTAGTGGTTTGGTACGGGAAAGGCTGTCCGGGCCCCAGCATTTT. Its translation is CASGLVRERLSGPQHF.

This clonotype turned up a few times. The J gene is TRBJ1-2, the V gene TRBV20-1, with 8 positions matching TRBD1. The CDR3 consists of 11 residues. Germline lookup yields CDR1 DFQATT and CDR2 SNEGSKA (reference sequence). With V trimmed by 3 bases and J by 8 bases, 2 bases remained unmatched. The CDR3 region has the DNA TGCAGTGCTAGGACAGGGGCGGGCTACACCTTC. This codes for CSARTGAGYTF.

For this clonotype: A much more abundant neighbour one base away suggests this may be a read error. This is likely a read error, given that the CDR3 carries no conserved phenylalanine or tryptophan at its end. This chain links TRBV7-3 with TRBJ2-7, with TRBD2 identical over 13 bases. CDR1 SGHTA and CDR2 FQGTGA come from the germline V gene. The CDR3 is 15 amino acids. The V gene end was trimmed by 2 bases and the J gene end by 4 bases; junction bases not matched to a gene: 2. The DNA of the CDR3 is TGTGCCAGCAGCTTAGGACTAGCGGGAGTGTACGAGCAGTACCTC. Encoded protein: CASSLGLAGVYEQYL.

This clonotype was seen only a few times. V gene TRBV2 combines with J gene TRBJ1-1; D not resolved. Germline V gene sequence: CDR1 SNHLY, CDR2 FYNNEI. Trimming pared 9 bases from V and 3 bases from J, leaving 17 bases between. The length of the CDR3 is 14 residues. The CDR3 sequence: CASSFRGRYTEAFF. CDR3 nucleotides: TGTGCCAGTAGTTTTCGTGGGAGGTACACTGAAGCTTTCTTT.

With regard to this clonotype: Just one base apart from a much larger clone, this may be a read error. The chain recombines TRBV7-2 with TRBJ1-4, with a possible D match to TRBD1 (5 bases). Trimming left V 4 bases short and J 12 bases short, with 15 bases between. CDR1 and CDR2 (germline): SGHTA, FQGNSA. CDR3 length: 13 residues. CDR3 region: CASSSSVPGELFF. The CDR3 coding sequence is TGTGCCAGCAGCTCATCAGTCCCGGGGGAACTGTTTTTT.

The genes are TRBV7-9 and TRBJ2-7; 11 nucleotides agree with TRBD2. The CDR3 is 16 amino acids. The V and J ends lost 5 bases and 1 base, in that order; junction bases with no gene match: 7. CDR1 and CDR2 (germline): SEHNR, FQNEAQ (reference sequence). CDR3 loop: CASSPWTSGPSYEQYF. The CDR3 coding sequence is TGTGCCAGCAGCCCGTGGACTAGCGGGCCTTCCTACGAGCAGTACTTC.

This chain connects TRBV24-1 to TRBJ2-5; 8 bases map to TRBD2. There are 13 residues in the CDR3. Unmatched junction bases numbered 4, after V lost 6 bases and J lost 5 bases. CDR1 and CDR2 (germline): KGHDR, SFDVKD. The CDR3 reads CATSTSGDETQYF. CDR3 in DNA: TGTGCCACCAGTACTAGCGGCGATGAGACCCAGTACTTC.

V usage is TRBV6-5 and J usage is TRBJ2-7; D uncertain. Germline CDR1 and CDR2: MNHEY and SVGAGI. The CDR3 contains 13 residues. The V end was cut by 0 bases, the J end by 5 bases, with 8 bases between. The CDR3 nucleotides are TGTGCCAGCAGTTACTCGAGTACAAACGAGCAGTACTTC. The encoded protein is CASSYSSTNEQYF.

The V and J genes are TRBV4-2 and TRBJ2-2, with 7 bases matching TRBD1. Germline V CDR1 and CDR2: LGHNA, YNFKEQ. The trim removed 0 bases at V and 5 bases at J, leaving 9 bases unmatched. The CDR3 has 17 residues. The CDR3 protein is CASSQEVGQWSTGELFF. Written as DNA, the CDR3 is TGTGCCAGCAGCCAAGAGGTGGGACAGTGGTCAACCGGGGAGCTGTTTTTT.

V is TRBV20-1 and J is TRBJ2-7; TRBD1 matches 9 bases. The CDR3 length is 13 residues. CDR1 and CDR2 (germline): DFQATT, SNEGSKA (reference sequence). The J segment lost 4 bases and the V segment lost 4 bases, leaving 5 bases of the junction unmatched. CDR3 region: CSATTGGRYEQYF. CDR3 DNA sequence: TGCAGTGCTACAACAGGGGGCCGGTACGAGCAGTACTTC.

In its sample, this clonotype was seen a few times. The V call is TRBV2, the J call TRBJ1-3, with 7 bases that match TRBD1. With 6 bases clipped from V and 0 bases from J, the junction kept 8 bases outside the gene matches. In germline, CDR1 is SNHLY, CDR2 FYNNEI. This CDR3 is 16 amino acids long. CDR3: CASSAMGQSSGNTIYF. For the CDR3, the DNA is TGTGCCAGCAGCGCTATGGGACAGTCCTCTGGAAACACCATATATTTT.

The table lists this clonotype with a count of one. This chain joins TRBV12-5 and TRBJ1-2; D is ambiguous. With 0 bases removed from V and 0 bases from J, the gap between germline ends came to 17 bases. In germline, CDR1 is LGHNT, CDR2 FRNRAP. This CDR3 contains 18 residues. CDR3 region: CASGLVPILNSANYGYTF. CDR3 bases: TGTGCTAGTGGTTTGGTGCCGATTTTGAACTCCGCTAACTATGGCTACACCTTC.

V is TRBV29-1 and J is TRBJ2-3, with 7 positions matching TRBD2. The CDR3 totals 14 residues. Germline loops: CDR1 SQVTM, CDR2 ANQGSEA. The V segment lost 2 bases and the J segment 0 bases; nucleotides outside the gene matches: 2. The CDR3: CSVELADSTDTQYF. CDR3 nucleotides: TGCAGCGTTGAACTAGCGGATAGCACAGATACGCAGTATTTT.

The chain employs TRBV6-5 and TRBJ2-7; TRBD1 might be the D (5 bases). The germline CDR1 and CDR2 sequences are MNHEY and SVGAGI. The CDR3 is 14 amino acids. Trimming stripped 2 bases from V and 3 bases from J, with 11 bases between. The DNA for the CDR3 is TGTGCCAGCAGTTACGGTAGGGGATACTACGAGCAGTACTTC. This sequence encodes CASSYGRGYYEQYF.

A few counts support this clonotype. CDR3 sequence reads: CASRPTWESYEQYF. In DNA form, the CDR3 reads TGTGCCAGCAGACCCACCTGGGAGTCCTACGAGCAGTACTTC. This chain connects TRBV7-9 to TRBJ2-7; D is perhaps TRBD2 (5 bases). This CDR3 is 14 amino acids long. Per germline, CDR1 SEHNR and CDR2 FQNEAQ (reference sequence). The germline V and J ends were trimmed by 6 bases and 1 base, with 13 bases remaining between them.

In its sample, this clonotype was seen once. At one boundary the junction diverges from the germline segment, which might be a read error. J is TRBJ1-3 and V is TRBV7-6; TRBD1 might be the D (6 bases). The CDR3 sequence is 13 residues long. CDR1 SGHVS and CDR2 FNYEAQ come from the germline V gene. The CDR3 region is CTSSTGPGNAIYF. As DNA, the CDR3 is TGTACCAGCAGTACAGGGCCGGGGAACGCCATATATTTT. The full variable domain, its missing parts supplied by reference TRBV7-6 and TRBJ1-3, is GAGVSQSPRYKVTKRGQDVALRCDPISGHVSLYWYRQALGQGPEFLTYFNYEAQQDKSGLPNDRFSAERPEGSISTLTIQRTEQRDSAMYRCTSSTGPGNAIYFGEGSWLTVV.

This clonotype showed up just a few times. The J gene is TRBJ1-4, the V gene TRBV7-9; 9 positions match TRBD1. V dropped 6 bases and J dropped 6; count of bases not matched to a gene: 5. The CDR3 has 14 amino acids. In germline, CDR1 is SEHNR, CDR2 FQNEAQ (reference sequence). CDR3 nucleotides: TGTGCCAGCAGGTCCTGGGACAGGGATGAAAAACTGTTTTTT. Encoded protein: CASRSWDRDEKLFF. The full variable domain, its missing parts supplied by reference TRBV7-9 and TRBJ1-4, is DTGVSQNPRHKITKRGQNVTFRCDPISEHNRLYWYRQTLGQGPEFLTYFQNEAQLEKSRLLSDRFSAERPKGSFSTLEIQRTEQGDSAMYLCASRSWDRDEKLFFGSGTQLSVL.

Remarks on this clonotype: One base away lies a much larger clone, so this may be a sequencing read error. The chain employs TRBV7-2 and TRBJ1-2, with D tentatively TRBD1 (6 bases). The CDR3 contains 13 residues. Germline V lookup: CDR1 SGHTA, CDR2 FQGNSA. The germline V and J ends were trimmed by 3 bases and 4 bases, with 9 bases remaining between them. The DNA for the CDR3 is TGTGCCAGCAGCTTTGTACAGGGCTATGGCTACACCTTC. This codes for CASSFVQGYGYTF.

This chain links TRBV7-2 with TRBJ2-2; no clear D gene. This CDR3 region has 14 residues. The V gene lost 6 bases and the J gene lost 5 bases, with 13 bases spanning the gap. The germline gives CDR1 SGHTA, CDR2 FQGNSA. CDR3 protein: CASRVVPATGELFF. The CDR3 DNA is TGTGCCAGCAGGGTTGTACCAGCGACCGGGGAGCTGTTTTTT.